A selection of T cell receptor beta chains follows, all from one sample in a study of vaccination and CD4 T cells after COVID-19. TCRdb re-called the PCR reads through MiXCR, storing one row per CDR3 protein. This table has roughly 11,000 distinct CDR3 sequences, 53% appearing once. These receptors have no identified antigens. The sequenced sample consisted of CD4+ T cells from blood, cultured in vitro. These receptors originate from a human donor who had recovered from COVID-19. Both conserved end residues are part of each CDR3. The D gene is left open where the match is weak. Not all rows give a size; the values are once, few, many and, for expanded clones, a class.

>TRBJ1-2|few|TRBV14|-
CASSQFDNPGVYGYTF
TGTGCCAGCAGCCAATTCGACAACCCGGGGGTCTATGGCTACACCTTC
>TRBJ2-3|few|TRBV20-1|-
CSARAPTDTQYF
TGCAGTGCTAGAGCTCCCACAGATACGCAGTATTTT
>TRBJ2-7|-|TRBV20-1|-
CSATSGRGIYEQYF
TGCAGTGCCACCTCGGGGCGGGGAATCTACGAGCAGTACTTC
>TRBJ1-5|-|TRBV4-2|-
CASSQERNNQPQHF
TGTGCCAGCAGCCAAGAGAGGAACAATCAGCCCCAGCATTTT
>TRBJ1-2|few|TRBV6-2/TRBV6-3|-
CASSQNGGNYGYTF
TGTGCCAGCAGCCAAAACGGGGGAAACTATGGCTACACCTTC
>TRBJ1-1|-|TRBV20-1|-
CSARYPGYNTEAFF
TGCAGTGCTAGGTACCCAGGCTATAACACTGAAGCTTTCTTT
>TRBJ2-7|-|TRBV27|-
CASSFSASYEQYF
TGTGCCAGCAGTTTTAGCGCCTCCTACGAGCAGTACTTC
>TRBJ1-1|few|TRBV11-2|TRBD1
CASSWDSVNTEAFF
TGTGCCAGCAGCTGGGACAGCGTGAACACTGAAGCTTTCTTT
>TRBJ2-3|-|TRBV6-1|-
CASRPRGPDTQYF
TGTGCCAGCAGACCGAGAGGCCCAGATACGCAGTATTTT
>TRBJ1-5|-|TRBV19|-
CASNPRDGEGQPQHF
TGTGCCAGTAACCCACGCGACGGGGAAGGGCAGCCCCAGCATTTT
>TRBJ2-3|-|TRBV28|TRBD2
CATTLAEPTDTQYF
TGTGCCACCACACTAGCGGAGCCCACAGATACGCAGTATTTT
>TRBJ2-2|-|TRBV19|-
CASTVDRNTGELFF
TGTGCCAGCACGGTGGACAGGAACACCGGGGAGCTGTTTTTT
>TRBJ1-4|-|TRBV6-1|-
CASSPAGLYGEKLFF
TGTGCCAGCAGCCCCGCGGGCTTATACGGTGAAAAACTGTTTTTT
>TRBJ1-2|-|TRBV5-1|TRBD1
CASSLTTGGYGYTF
TGCGCCAGCAGCTTGACGACAGGGGGGTATGGCTACACCTTC
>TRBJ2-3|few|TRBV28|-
CASNGGGQGGGADTQYF
TGTGCCAGCAATGGGGGTGGGCAGGGGGGCGGCGCAGATACGCAGTATTTT
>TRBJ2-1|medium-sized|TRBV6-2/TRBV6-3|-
CASTSGGGYNEQFF
TGTGCCAGCACATCAGGGGGGGGTTACAATGAGCAGTTCTTC
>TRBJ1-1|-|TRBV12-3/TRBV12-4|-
CASSSRVLTEAFF
TGTGCCAGCAGTTCTCGGGTTCTCACTGAAGCTTTCTTT
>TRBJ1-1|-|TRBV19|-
CASSMWGGAEAFF
TGTGCCAGTAGTATGTGGGGCGGGGCTGAAGCTTTCTTT
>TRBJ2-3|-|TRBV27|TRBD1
CASSSLHRGHGADTQYF
TGTGCCAGCAGTTCTCTCCACAGGGGACATGGGGCAGATACGCAGTATTTT
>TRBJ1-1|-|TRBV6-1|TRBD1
CATLRQGEAFF
TGTGCCACCCTAAGACAGGGCGAAGCTTTCTTT
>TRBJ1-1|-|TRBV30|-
CAWSFGHAEAFF
TGTGCCTGGAGTTTCGGCCACGCTGAAGCTTTCTTT
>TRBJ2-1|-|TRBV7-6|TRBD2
CASSLGGDSREQFF
TGTGCCAGCAGCTTGGGGGGGGACTCACGTGAGCAGTTCTTC
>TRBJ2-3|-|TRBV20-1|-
CSGIGDSDTQYF
TGTAGTGGAATAGGCGATTCAGATACGCAGTATTTT
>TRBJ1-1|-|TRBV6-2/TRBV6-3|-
CASSFPGANTEAFF
TGTGCCAGCAGTTTCCCAGGGGCCAACACTGAAGCTTTCTTT
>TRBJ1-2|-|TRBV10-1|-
CASSESGDVPYGYTF
TGCGCCAGCAGTGAGTCCGGGGACGTGCCCTATGGCTACACCTTC
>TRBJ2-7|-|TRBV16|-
CASSQSGSGNEQYF
TGTGCCAGCAGCCAATCAGGTTCGGGGAACGAGCAGTACTTC
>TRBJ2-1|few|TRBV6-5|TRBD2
CASSHFSGTSANEQFF
TGTGCCAGCAGTCACTTCTCCGGGACTAGCGCCAATGAGCAGTTCTTC
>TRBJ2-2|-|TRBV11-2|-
CASSLSGIPTGELFF
TGTGCCAGCAGCTTATCAGGGATCCCCACCGGGGAGCTGTTTTTT
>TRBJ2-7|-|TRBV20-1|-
CSASTMTGYEQYF
TGCAGTGCTAGTACAATGACAGGCTACGAGCAGTACTTC